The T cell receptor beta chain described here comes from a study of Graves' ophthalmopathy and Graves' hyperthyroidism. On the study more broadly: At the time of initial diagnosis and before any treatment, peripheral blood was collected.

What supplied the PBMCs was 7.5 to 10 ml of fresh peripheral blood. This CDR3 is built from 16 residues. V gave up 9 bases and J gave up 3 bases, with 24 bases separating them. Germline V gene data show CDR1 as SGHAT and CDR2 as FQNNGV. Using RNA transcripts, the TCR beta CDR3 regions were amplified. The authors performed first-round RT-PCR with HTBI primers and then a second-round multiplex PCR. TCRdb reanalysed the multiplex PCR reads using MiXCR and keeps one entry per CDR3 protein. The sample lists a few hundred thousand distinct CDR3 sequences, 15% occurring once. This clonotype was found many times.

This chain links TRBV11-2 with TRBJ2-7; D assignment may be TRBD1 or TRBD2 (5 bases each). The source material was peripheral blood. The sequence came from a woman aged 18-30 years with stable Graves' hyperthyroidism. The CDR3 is CASPRRRQGINYEQYF. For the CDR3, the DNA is TGTGCCAGTCCCCGAAGGAGGCAGGGAATCAACTACGAGCAGTACTTC. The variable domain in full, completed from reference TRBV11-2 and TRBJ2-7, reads EAGVAQSPRYKIIEKRQSVAFWCNPISGHATLYWYQQILGQGPKLLIQFQNNGVVDDSQLPKDRFSAERLKGVDSTLKIQPAKLEDSAVYLCASPRRRQGINYEQYFGPGTRLTVT.